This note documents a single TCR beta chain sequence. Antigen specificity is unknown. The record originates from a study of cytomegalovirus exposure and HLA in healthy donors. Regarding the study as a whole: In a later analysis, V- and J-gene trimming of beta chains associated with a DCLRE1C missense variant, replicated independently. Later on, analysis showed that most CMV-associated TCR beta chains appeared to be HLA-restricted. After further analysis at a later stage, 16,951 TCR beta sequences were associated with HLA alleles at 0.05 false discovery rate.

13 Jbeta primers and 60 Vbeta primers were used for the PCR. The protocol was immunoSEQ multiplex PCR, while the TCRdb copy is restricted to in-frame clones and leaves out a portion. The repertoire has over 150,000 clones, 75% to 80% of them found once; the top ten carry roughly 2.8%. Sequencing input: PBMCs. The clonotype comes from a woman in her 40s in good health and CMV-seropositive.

This CDR3 reads CATSRISGAETQYF. In DNA, the CDR3 is TGTGCCACCAGCAGAATCAGCGGGGCGGAGACCCAGTACTTC. The J gene is TRBJ2-5, the V gene TRBV15; TRBD2 agrees at 7 bases. From germline, CDR1 is LNHNV and CDR2 YYDKDF (reference sequence). V was clipped by 2 bases and J by 5 bases; unmatched bases: 5. The CDR3 loop spans 14 amino acids. The full variable domain, with the rest looked up from reference TRBV15 and TRBJ2-5, is DAMVIQNPRYQVTQFGKPVTLSCSQTLNHNVMYWYQQKSSQAPKLLFHYYDKDFNNEADTPDNFQSRRPNTSFCFLDIRSPGLGDTAMYLCATSRISGAETQYFGPGTRLLVL.